One sample yielded the 14 T cell receptor beta chains listed below, sequenced in a study of blood T cell repertoires in COVID-19. Method: immunoSEQ multiplex PCR; TCRdb's copy keeps in-frame clones and lacks some. The repertoire holds roughly 290,000 clones, with 80% to 95% as singletons. The source material was peripheral blood. Receptors were obtained from a woman aged 25 to 39 with COVID-19, enrolled during active disease.

This sequence joins TRBV7-8 and TRBJ2-7; 9 bases match TRBD2. Trimming cost V 2 bases and J 6 bases; bases outside gene matches: 11. CDR3 length: 16 residues. CDR1 and CDR2 (germline): SGHVS, FQNEAQ. The CDR3 DNA reads TGTGCCAGCAGCTTATCCGGGGGCGGGAGGGCCGGCGAGCAGTACTTC. Encoded protein: CASSLSGGGRAGEQYF.

This clone has just a few counts. J is TRBJ2-7 and V is TRBV27, with D possibly matching TRBD2 (5 bases). Trimming shortened V by 0 bases and J by 3 bases, and 12 bases separated the two germline ends. This CDR3 spans 15 amino acids. CDR1 is MNHEY and CDR2 is SMNVEV in the germline V gene (reference sequence). CDR3 nucleotides: TGTGCCAGCAGTTTATCGTGGGGAGTCGACTACGAGCAGTACTTC. Protein: CASSLSWGVDYEQYF.

This clone has just a few counts. The chain recombines TRBV7-9 with TRBJ1-3, with 10 bases lining up with TRBD1. The germline V gene encodes CDR1 SEHNR and CDR2 FQNEAQ (reference sequence). This CDR3 comprises 15 residues. V dropped 5 bases and J dropped 5; count of bases not matched to a gene: 6. CDR3 region: CASSGGTGERNTIYF. The CDR3 nucleotides are TGTGCCAGCAGCGGAGGGACAGGGGAGAGAAACACCATATATTTT.

V and J are TRBV5-1 and TRBJ2-3; 10 nucleotides line up with TRBD2. Looked up from germline, CDR1 is SGHRS and CDR2 is YFSETQ. The CDR3 covers 15 residues. Trimming at V came to 6 bases and at J to 3 bases, leaving 7 bases not matched to a gene. The CDR3 sequence is CASIPSGSRTDTQYF. For the CDR3, the DNA is TGCGCCAGCATCCCTAGCGGGAGTCGGACAGATACGCAGTATTTT.

The gene calls are TRBV3-1 (or the pseudogene TRBV3-2) and TRBJ1-1; 9 bases match TRBD1. Germline CDR1 and CDR2: LGHDT and YNNKEL (reference sequence). V lost 4 bases to trimming and J lost 8 bases; unmatched junction nucleotides: 11. The CDR3 sequence is 15 residues long. CDR3 sequence reads: CASSRTGQGVSEAFF. The CDR3 coding sequence is TGTGCCAGCAGCCGCACGGGACAGGGCGTCTCCGAAGCTTTCTTT.

The V and J genes are TRBV19 and TRBJ1-2; D gene uncertain. V lost 10 bases and J lost 8, with 14 bases in between. The CDR3 is 11 residues long. From germline, CDR1 is LNHDA and CDR2 SQIVND (reference sequence). This CDR3 is CATQGSKGYTF. The CDR3, as DNA: TGTGCCACCCAAGGGAGTAAGGGCTACACCTTC. The complete variable domain, with remaining parts taken from reference TRBV19 and TRBJ1-2, reads DGGITQSPKYLFRKEGQNVTLSCEQNLNHDAMYWYRQDPGQGLRLIYYSQIVNDFQKGDIAEGYSVSREKKESFPLTVTSAQKNPTAFYLCATQGSKGYTFGSGTRLTVV.

This chain connects TRBV4-1 to TRBJ1-2; 8 nucleotides agree with TRBD1. Germline V CDR1 and CDR2: MGHRA, YSYEKL. This CDR3 is built from 15 residues. V lost 4 bases and J lost 3; bases outside the gene matches: 7. As DNA, the CDR3 is TGCGCCAGCAGCCCAAAGACAGGGGAAGACTATGGCTACACCTTC. Amino acid sequence: CASSPKTGEDYGYTF.

A single count supports this clone. This chain uses TRBV28 with TRBJ1-1; possible D gene TRBD1, 5 bases. Trimming pared 6 bases from V and 3 bases from J, leaving 11 bases between. CDR1 and CDR2 (germline): MDHEN, SYDVKM. The CDR3 runs 13 residues. The CDR3 loop reads CASSRGGDTEAFF. CDR3 bases: TGTGCCAGCAGCCGAGGAGGGGACACTGAAGCTTTCTTT.

The V and J genes are TRBV5-4 and TRBJ1-6; TRBD1 agrees at 11 bases. CDR1 SGHNT and CDR2 YYREEE come from the germline V gene (reference sequence). With V trimmed by 0 bases and J by 7 bases, 6 bases remained unmatched. This CDR3 is built from 17 residues. The CDR3 region is CASSLVWTGGKNSPLHF. The CDR3 DNA follows: TGTGCCAGCAGCTTGGTTTGGACAGGGGGCAAGAATTCACCCCTCCACTTT.

This chain links TRBV28 with TRBJ1-6; no clear D gene. This CDR3 is built from 12 residues. Germline V lookup: CDR1 MDHEN, CDR2 SYDVKM. V was pared by 7 bases and J by 7 bases, with 8 bases between. CDR3 nucleotides: TGTGCCAGCATGAGGAACAATTCACCCCTCCACTTT. Its translation: CASMRNNSPLHF.

Points on this clone: Mismatch with germline at one junction end may stem from a read error. The V and J genes are TRBV5-6 and TRBJ1-4, with a tentative D call TRBD1 (6 bases). The CDR3 has 16 amino acids. The germline CDR1 and CDR2 sequences are SGHDT and YYEEEE. DNA for the CDR3: TGTGCCAGCACCTTGATGGGGGCGGCAACTAATGAAAAACTGTTTTTT. Residues: CASTLMGAATNEKLFF.

The CDR3 loop is CASSLGGLVVCEQYF. CDR3 coding DNA: TGTGCCAGCAGCTTGGGGGGGCTGGTGGTGTGCGAGCAGTACTTC. The chain is built from TRBV5-4 and TRBJ2-7, with a weak D call TRBD1 (6 bases). V gave up 0 bases and J gave up 6 bases, with 16 bases separating them. Germline V gene sequence: CDR1 SGHNT, CDR2 YYREEE (reference sequence). The CDR3 is 15 amino acids.

The chain recombines TRBV7-9 with TRBJ2-7; D is undetermined. The CDR3 is made up of 14 amino acids. Per the germline V gene, CDR1 is SEHNR and CDR2 is FQNEAQ (reference sequence). The ends were cut back, 6 bases at V and 1 base at J, with 13 bases in the middle. In nucleotides, the CDR3 is TGTGCCAGCAGTAAAATAGTCGGGTCCTACGAGCAGTACTTC. This codes for CASSKIVGSYEQYF.

The chain has TRBV12-3 or TRBV12-4 and TRBJ1-1; D is unclear. The CDR3 loop spans 12 amino acids. Deletions cut 8 bases from V and 6 bases from J, with 13 bases between. The chain's CDR3 is CASRRISSEAFF. DNA for the CDR3: TGTGCCAGCCGTCGTATTAGCTCTGAAGCTTTCTTT.